One and the same sample provided the 7 T cell receptor beta chains below, sequenced in a study of T-cell memory formation after mild COVID-19 (dated by TCRdb to about 2021). The library came from 5' RACE. Sequencing relied on an Illumina NovaSeq 6000. TCRdb's own reprocessing of the public reads used fastp at Q25 and MiXCR and kept productive beta chains. Every distinct CDR3 protein forms one entry, paired with its most common genes and DNA. A total of about 140,000 distinct CDR3 sequences appear in this sample, around 15% of them only once. Around 30% of the sample is held by the ten biggest clonotypes. Sequenced input: PBMCs or a T cell subset sorted from them (not recorded which). These receptors all stem from an adult woman who had mild COVID-19 (a few samples of this study predate the infection). The sample titles of this study are shuffled in the database, so cell type and time point are left out; the donor was told from shared clones.

V gene TRBV24-1 combines with J gene TRBJ2-3; 10 bases line up with TRBD1. Unmatched junction bases numbered 8, after V lost 4 bases and J lost 2 bases. The CDR3 length is 17 residues. Germline CDR1 is KGHDR and CDR2 is SFDVKD. The CDR3 loop reads CATSDRDRGGSTDTQYF. The CDR3 nucleotides are TGTGCCACCAGTGACCGGGACAGGGGCGGGTCCACAGATACGCAGTATTTT.

V is TRBV4-1 and J is TRBJ1-6, with a possible D match to TRBD1 (6 bases). V dropped 4 bases and J dropped 13 bases, with 17 bases sitting between them. Germline CDR1 is MGHRA and CDR2 is YSYEKL. This CDR3 has 14 amino acids. The CDR3 DNA reads as TGCGCCAGCAGCCCCGGGACAAACCGGGCCCCCCTCCACTTT. This encodes CASSPGTNRAPLHF.

For the CDR3, the DNA is TGTGCCAGCAGTTTAACGGCCCGAGCTTACACCGGGGAGCTGTTTTTT. The encoded protein is CASSLTARAYTGELFF. The chain couples TRBV27 to TRBJ2-2; D gene uncertain. This CDR3 spans 16 amino acids. The V end lost 2 bases, the J end lost 3 bases, and 13 bases lay between the germline ends. Germline CDR1 MNHEY, CDR2 SMNVEV (reference sequence).

This clonotype was seen a handful of times. The chain has TRBV27 and TRBJ1-2; D is uncertain. Trimming stripped 3 bases from V and 1 base from J, with 6 bases between. CDR1 MNHEY and CDR2 SMNVEV come from the germline V gene (reference sequence). The CDR3 has 13 amino acids. CDR3 sequence (DNA): TGTGCCAGCAGTTTCGGGATTAACTATGGCTACACCTTC. Its translation: CASSFGINYGYTF.

The chain has TRBV20-1 and TRBJ2-3; D remains unclear. V lost 3 bases to trimming and J lost 4 bases, with 17 bases between them. The CDR3 runs to 15 residues. Germline V gives CDR1 DFQATT, CDR2 SNEGSKA (reference sequence). The DNA for the CDR3 is TGCAGTGCTAGCCTCCCTGTTGGGGTCGCAGATACGCAGTATTTT. This sequence encodes CSASLPVGVADTQYF.

This clonotype was observed a single time. V usage is TRBV6-5 and J usage is TRBJ1-3; 10 bases map to TRBD1. The germline CDR1 and CDR2 sequences are MNHEY and SVGAGI. The ends lost 6 bases at V and 1 base at J; junction bases unmatched: 12. The CDR3 spans 18 residues. The CDR3 DNA sequence: TGTGCCAGCAGAATTATCGGGGGACAGGGGTTTTCTGGAAACACCATATATTTT. Its translation is CASRIIGGQGFSGNTIYF.

The J gene is TRBJ2-1, the V gene TRBV20-1; 13 nucleotides match TRBD2. Trimming took 0 bases from V and 6 from J; bases not matched to a gene: 5. The germline V gene encodes CDR1 DFQATT and CDR2 SNEGSKA (reference sequence). This CDR3 spans 16 amino acids. CDR3 amino acids: CSARDKGLAGPNEQFF. CDR3 DNA sequence: TGCAGTGCTAGAGATAAGGGACTAGCGGGACCCAATGAGCAGTTCTTC.